This TCR beta chain was recovered during a study of CD8 T cells in ankylosing spondylitis. Researchers built TCR beta libraries using quantitative 5'-RACE with molecular barcodes. TCRdb re-derived calls from the 5' RACE reads in MiXCR, one entry per CDR3 protein. The sample has 200,000 to 250,000 distinct CDR3 sequences, over 9.5% seen once. This clonotype showed up many times. Germline CDR1 reads SGHRS; CDR2 reads YFSETQ. V was shortened by 5 bases and J by 5 bases, with 8 bases between the two germline ends. The CDR3 covers 12 residues. The TCR originated in a male donor with ankylosing spondylitis or in good health (not recorded which). The sequenced material came from blood, either unsorted or a sorted T cell fraction (not recorded which). The gene calls are TRBV5-1 and TRBJ2-1, with D unresolved. CDR3 nucleotide sequence: TGCGCCAGCAGTTACACTAACAATGAGCAGTTCTTC. This gives the protein CASSYTNNEQFF.